What follows is one TCR beta chain and its context. Antigen: not known. Sequenced by immunoSEQ multiplex PCR; TCRdb stores in-frame clones only, minus some. This repertoire shows about 350,000 clones, more than 75% found once; its top ten account for 2.5% to 3.5%. Treatment reported: around 19 received Ad26.COV2.S at low or high dose, single or two shots; about 5 received placebo; per-sample allocation not given. At day 63 after the first vaccine or placebo injection, samples were drawn. The data were obtained in a study of Ad26.COV2.S vaccination and SARS-CoV-2 variants. Findings of the study overall: Placebo and vaccine recipients had non-spike TCR breadth that was similar.

This clonotype originated in a person between 18 and 59 years old who received the Ad26.COV2.S COVID-19 vaccine or a placebo. The specimen comprised peripheral blood, sampled in a trial of Ad26.COV2.S vaccine versus placebo.

As DNA, the CDR3 is TGTGCCAGCAGCTTAGATACAGGTTATGGCTACACCTTC. This codes for CASSLDTGYGYTF. The chain is built from TRBV7-6 and TRBJ1-2, with D possibly matching TRBD1 (5 bases). Trimming removed 1 base at V and 5 bases at J, with 8 bases between. Germline CDR1 reads SGHVS; CDR2 reads FNYEAQ. The CDR3 spans 13 residues.